The source of this T cell receptor (beta chain) is a study of hypomethylating agent response in myelodysplastic syndrome. This clone was observed a handful of times. Its antigen is undetermined. Each sample had 350 to 400 ng DNA, as two 200 ng replicates, at survey resolution. The assay was immunoSEQ multiplex PCR, and TCRdb's table has in-frame clones only and misses some. Of 6,000 to 6,500 clones listed, around 80% were seen once; the top ten hold approximately 26%. Study observations and caveats: The MDS versus healthy comparison may be affected by non-age-matched controls.

Germline values: CDR1 LNHDA, CDR2 SQIVND (reference sequence). The CDR3 has 16 amino acids. V was clipped by 4 bases and J by 5 bases; unmatched bases: 12. V gene TRBV19 combines with J gene TRBJ1-1, with 8 bases fitting TRBD1. The clonotype originates from a human donor with myelodysplastic syndrome. This specimen was bone marrow, taken before or after starting hypomethylating agent treatment for myelodysplastic syndrome (not recorded which). The CDR3 coding sequence is TGTGCCAGTAGTAATTCCCCCAGGGGGCGCCGGACTGAAGCTTTCTTT. It encodes CASSNSPRGRRTEAFF.